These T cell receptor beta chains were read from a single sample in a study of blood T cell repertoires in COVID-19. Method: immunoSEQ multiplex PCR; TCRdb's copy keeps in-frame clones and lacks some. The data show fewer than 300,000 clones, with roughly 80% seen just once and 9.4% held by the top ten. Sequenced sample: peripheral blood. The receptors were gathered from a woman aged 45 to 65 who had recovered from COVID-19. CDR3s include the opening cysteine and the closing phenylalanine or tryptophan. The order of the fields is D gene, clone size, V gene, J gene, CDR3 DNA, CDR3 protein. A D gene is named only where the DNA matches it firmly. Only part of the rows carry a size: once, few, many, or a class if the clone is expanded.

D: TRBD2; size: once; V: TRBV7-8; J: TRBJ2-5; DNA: TGTGCCAGCAGCTCCGGACTAGCGGGTTCAGACGAGACCCAGTACTTC; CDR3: CASSSGLAGSDETQYF
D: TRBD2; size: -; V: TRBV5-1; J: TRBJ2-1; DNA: TGCGCCAGCAGCATCCTAGCGGGAGTATCGAGTAATGAGCAGTTCTTC; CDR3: CASSILAGVSSNEQFF
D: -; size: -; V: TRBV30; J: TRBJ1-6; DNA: TGTGCCTGGAGGGTGGTCAGGGGTGGGAATATGTCACCCCTCCACTTT; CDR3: CAWRVVRGGNMSPLHF
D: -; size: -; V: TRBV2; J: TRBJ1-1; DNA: TGTGCCAGCAACCCGGGACTGAACTTAGGTTTCTTT; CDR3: CASNPGLNLGFF
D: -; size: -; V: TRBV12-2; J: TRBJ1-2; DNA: TGTGCAAGTCGCTCATCGACAGACTATGGCTACACCTTC; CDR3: CASRSSTDYGYTF
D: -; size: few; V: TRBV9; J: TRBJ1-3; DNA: TGTGCCAGCAGCGTGGGCAGTCGTGGAAACACCATATATTTT; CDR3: CASSVGSRGNTIYF
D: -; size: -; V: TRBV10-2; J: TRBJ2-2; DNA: TGCGCCAGCCAGAACACCGGGGAGCTGTTTTTT; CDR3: CASQNTGELFF
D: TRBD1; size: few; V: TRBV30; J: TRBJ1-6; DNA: TGTGCCTTTACTGGACAGGATAATTCACCCCTCCACTTT; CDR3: CAFTGQDNSPLHF
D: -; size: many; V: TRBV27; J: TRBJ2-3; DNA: TGTGCCAGCAGTCCCCGGTCGGTACTGGATACGCAGTATTTT; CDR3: CASSPRSVLDTQYF
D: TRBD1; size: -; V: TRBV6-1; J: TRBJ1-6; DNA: TGTGCCAGCAGTGACCATCGGGACAGTCTCAATTCACCCCTCCACTTT; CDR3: CASSDHRDSLNSPLHF
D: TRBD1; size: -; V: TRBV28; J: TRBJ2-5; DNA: TGTGCCAGCAGTTTTACGGGGACAGGGATTCTCTACCAAGAGACCCAGTACTTC; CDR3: CASSFTGTGILYQETQYF
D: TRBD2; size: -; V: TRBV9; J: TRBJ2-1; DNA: TGTGCCAGCAGCGTTACTAGCGGGAGCGACAATGAGCAGTTCTTC; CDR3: CASSVTSGSDNEQFF
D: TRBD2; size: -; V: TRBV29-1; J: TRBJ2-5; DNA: TGCAGCGTTGGTGCCCCGGGGGGGGAAGAGACCCAGTACTTC; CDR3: CSVGAPGGEETQYF
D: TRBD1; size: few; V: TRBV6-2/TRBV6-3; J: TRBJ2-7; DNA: TGTGCCAGCAGTCTACGGGACAGGGGTGCCGAGCAGTACTTC; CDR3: CASSLRDRGAEQYF